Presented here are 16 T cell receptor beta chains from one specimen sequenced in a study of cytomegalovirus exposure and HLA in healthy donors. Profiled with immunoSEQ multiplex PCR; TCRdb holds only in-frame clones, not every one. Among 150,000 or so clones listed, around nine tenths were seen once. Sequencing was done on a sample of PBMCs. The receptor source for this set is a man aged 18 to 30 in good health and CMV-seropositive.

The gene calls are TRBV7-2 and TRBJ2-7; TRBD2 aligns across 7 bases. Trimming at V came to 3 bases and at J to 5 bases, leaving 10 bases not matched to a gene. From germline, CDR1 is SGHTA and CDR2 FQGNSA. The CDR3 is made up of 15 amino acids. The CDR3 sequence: CASSFWGGGKDEQYF. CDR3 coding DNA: TGTGCCAGCAGCTTTTGGGGGGGTGGTAAGGACGAGCAGTACTTC.

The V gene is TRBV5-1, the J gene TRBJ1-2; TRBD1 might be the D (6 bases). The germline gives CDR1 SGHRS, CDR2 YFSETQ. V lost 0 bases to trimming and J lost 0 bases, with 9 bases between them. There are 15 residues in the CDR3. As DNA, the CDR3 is TGCGCCAGCAGCTTGGTGTCAGGGGCTAACTATGGCTACACCTTC. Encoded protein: CASSLVSGANYGYTF.

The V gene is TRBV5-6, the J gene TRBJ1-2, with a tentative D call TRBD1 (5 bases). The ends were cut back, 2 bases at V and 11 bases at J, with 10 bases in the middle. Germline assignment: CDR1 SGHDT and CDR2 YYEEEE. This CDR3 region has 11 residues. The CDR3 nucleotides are TGTGCCAGCAGCTTTTCGGGGGGTTACACCTTC. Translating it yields CASSFSGGYTF.

The CDR3 DNA reads as TGTGCCAGTAGTATGACTAGCGGTGGCACAGATACGCAGTATTTT. Residues: CASSMTSGGTDTQYF. This rearrangement joins TRBV19 to TRBJ2-3; 9 bases map to TRBD2. The CDR3 has 15 residues. Trimming cost V 3 bases and J 1 base; bases outside gene matches: 2. From germline, CDR1 is LNHDA and CDR2 SQIVND (reference sequence).

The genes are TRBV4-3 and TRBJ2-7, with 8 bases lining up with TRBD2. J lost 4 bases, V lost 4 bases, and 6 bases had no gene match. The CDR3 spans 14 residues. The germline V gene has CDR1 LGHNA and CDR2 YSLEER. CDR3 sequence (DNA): TGCGCCAGCAGCCCCGGAGTAGCGGGATACGAGCAGTACTTC. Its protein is CASSPGVAGYEQYF.

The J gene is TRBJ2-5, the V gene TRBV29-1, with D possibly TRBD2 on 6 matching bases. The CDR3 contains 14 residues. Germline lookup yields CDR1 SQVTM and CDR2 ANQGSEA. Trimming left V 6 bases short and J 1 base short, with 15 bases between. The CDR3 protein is CSVGGWGLQETQYF. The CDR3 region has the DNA TGCAGCGTAGGAGGGTGGGGACTCCAAGAGACCCAGTACTTC.

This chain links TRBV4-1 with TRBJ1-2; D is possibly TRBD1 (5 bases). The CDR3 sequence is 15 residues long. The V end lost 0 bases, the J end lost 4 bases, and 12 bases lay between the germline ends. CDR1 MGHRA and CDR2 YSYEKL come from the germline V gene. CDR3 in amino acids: CASSQDTGNSYGYTF. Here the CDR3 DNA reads TGCGCCAGCAGCCAAGATACAGGTAACTCCTATGGCTACACCTTC.

CDR3 sequence reads: CASSDRGVDEQFF. DNA of the CDR3: TGTGCCAGCTCGGACAGGGGGGTCGATGAGCAGTTCTTC. V usage is TRBV19 and J usage is TRBJ2-1; 10 nucleotides line up with TRBD1. J lost 8 bases, V lost 9 bases, and 7 bases had no gene match. The CDR3 extends over 13 amino acids. Germline assignment: CDR1 LNHDA and CDR2 SQIVND (reference sequence).

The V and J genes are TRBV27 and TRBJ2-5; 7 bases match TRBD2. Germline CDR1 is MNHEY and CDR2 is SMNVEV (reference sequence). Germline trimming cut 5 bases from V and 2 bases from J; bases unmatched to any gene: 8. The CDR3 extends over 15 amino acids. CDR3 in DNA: TGTGCCAGCAGTGCAGTAGGGACTAATCAAGAGACCCAGTACTTC. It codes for CASSAVGTNQETQYF.

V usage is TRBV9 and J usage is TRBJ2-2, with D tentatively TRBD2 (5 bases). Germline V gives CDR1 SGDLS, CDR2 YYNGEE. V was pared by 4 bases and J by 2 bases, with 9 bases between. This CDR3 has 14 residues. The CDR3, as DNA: TGTGCCAGCAGCCCGGGATTAAACACCGGGGAGCTGTTTTTT. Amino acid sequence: CASSPGLNTGELFF.

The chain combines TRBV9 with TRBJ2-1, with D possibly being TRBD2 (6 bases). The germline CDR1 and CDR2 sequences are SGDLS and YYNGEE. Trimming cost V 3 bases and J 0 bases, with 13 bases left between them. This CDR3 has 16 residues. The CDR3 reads CASSAEGTSSYNEQFF. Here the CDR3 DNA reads TGTGCCAGCAGCGCCGAAGGGACTTCCTCCTACAATGAGCAGTTCTTC.

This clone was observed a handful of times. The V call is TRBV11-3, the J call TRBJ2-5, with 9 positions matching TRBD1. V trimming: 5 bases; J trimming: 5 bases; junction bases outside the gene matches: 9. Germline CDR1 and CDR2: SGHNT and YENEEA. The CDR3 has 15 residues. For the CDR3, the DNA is TGTGCCAGCAGCCTAGGGACAGGGATGGGGGAGACCCAGTACTTC. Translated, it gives CASSLGTGMGETQYF.

CDR3 sequence reads: CASSLEGQSVTQYF. The CDR3 nucleotides are TGTGCCAGCAGCTTGGAGGGGCAGTCAGTCACCCAGTACTTC. The V and J genes are TRBV5-5 and TRBJ2-5; D possibly corresponds to TRBD1 (5 bases). The CDR3 covers 14 residues. Between the trimmed V and J ends, which lost 0 bases and 8 bases, there was a span of 14 bases. The V gene's germline CDR1 is SGHKS and CDR2 YYEKEE (reference sequence).

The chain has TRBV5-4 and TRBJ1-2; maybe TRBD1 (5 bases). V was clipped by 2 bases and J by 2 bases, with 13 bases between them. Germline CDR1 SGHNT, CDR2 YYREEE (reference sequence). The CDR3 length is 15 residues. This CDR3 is CASSLEGGANYGYTF. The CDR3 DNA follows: TGTGCCAGCAGCTTAGAAGGCGGGGCGAACTATGGCTACACCTTC.

The CDR3 is CSGTRGSDTQYF. For the CDR3, the DNA is TGCAGCGGTACGCGGGGGTCAGATACGCAGTATTTT. The chain has TRBV29-1 and TRBJ2-3; 7 bases agree with TRBD2. This CDR3 contains 12 residues. Unmatched junction bases numbered 5, after V lost 7 bases and J lost 4 bases. Per the germline V gene, CDR1 is SQVTM and CDR2 is ANQGSEA.

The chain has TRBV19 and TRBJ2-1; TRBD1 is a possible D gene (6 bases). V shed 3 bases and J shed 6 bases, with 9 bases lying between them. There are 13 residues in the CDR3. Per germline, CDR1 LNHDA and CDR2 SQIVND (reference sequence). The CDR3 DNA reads TGTGCCAGTAGTATTCAGGGGACCAATGAGCAGTTCTTC. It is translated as CASSIQGTNEQFF.